The present entry profiles one T cell receptor (beta chain) with its context. Its antigen is still unknown. No much larger clone exists at a distance of one base, and base qualities are not known. This sample was included in a study of blood T cell repertoires in COVID-19 (dated by TCRdb to about 2020). Some background on the complete study: The collaborator samples originated in the United States, Italy and Spain and spanned the acute and convalescent phases of COVID-19. The prospective study material was composed of cDNA or gDNA derived from T cells, B-cell-depleted T cells, or PBMCs. The dataset comprised deeply sampled blood TCRbeta repertoires from subjects exposed to, actively infected with, or recovered from COVID-19. A freely available public database, intended as a resource for researchers studying the immune response to SARS-CoV-2, is where the repertoires were released. The samples were drawn from two sources: the first 160 participants of the ongoing ImmuneRACE study, and 1,000 to 1,500 subjects contributed by 6 global collaborators. The sample metadata nearly always contained a de-identified subject ID, COVID-19 status, age in years and sex. Where HLA class I and class II types were available, the types were taken from metadata supplied by the sample provider, not from assay-based typing. Findings and caveats that apply to the study as a whole: How much clinical and demographic metadata was included differed by source and by participant, and the metadata was provided uncurated.

Germline trimming: 6 bases from V, 5 bases from J; junction bases outside gene matches: 10. From the cysteine up to the phenylalanine, the CDR3 has a length of 15 residues. Only CDR3 DNA remains: 45 bases, in frame from the first base. CDR1 and CDR2 are drawn from the germline V gene: MNHEY, SVGAGI. Collaborating institutions collected whole blood in K2EDTA tubes following their own protocols. For TCRbeta analysis, collaborators shipped samples in one of three forms: frozen whole blood, isolated PBMCs, or DNA extracted from either of those sample types. The immunoSEQ Assay, a bias-controlled multiplex PCR, was used to amplify TCRbeta CDR3 regions from genomic DNA. In the original analysis: The number of nucleated cells in each sample was estimated from the amplification of reference gene primers within the assay. To quantify the absolute abundance of each unique TCRbeta CDR3 rearrangement, sequence reads were collapsed and filtered. For each sample, productive Simpson clonality was calculated as the square root of Simpson's diversity index across productive rearrangements. The table comes from immuneACCESS by way of TCRdb, which keeps in-frame sequences with V and J called. Part of the clones is missing from these tables; in studies checked, under half for an unresolved V gene and the rest for unknown reasons. Clone size and the V and J calls come from that table; the DNA yielded D and trimming. Present in this sample are under 250,000 clones, approximately 87% of which were seen just once. The top ten constitute 6.2% of the sample.

Sequenced: peripheral blood. The clonotype originates from a man aged 55 to 69 with acute or convalescent COVID-19. The chain uses TRBV6-5 and TRBJ2-1; 7 central nucleotides agree with TRBD1. The CDR3 sequence is CASRLGQRLNNEQFF. The DNA sequence is TGTGCCAGCAGATTGGGACAGCGACTAAACAATGAGCAGTTCTTC.